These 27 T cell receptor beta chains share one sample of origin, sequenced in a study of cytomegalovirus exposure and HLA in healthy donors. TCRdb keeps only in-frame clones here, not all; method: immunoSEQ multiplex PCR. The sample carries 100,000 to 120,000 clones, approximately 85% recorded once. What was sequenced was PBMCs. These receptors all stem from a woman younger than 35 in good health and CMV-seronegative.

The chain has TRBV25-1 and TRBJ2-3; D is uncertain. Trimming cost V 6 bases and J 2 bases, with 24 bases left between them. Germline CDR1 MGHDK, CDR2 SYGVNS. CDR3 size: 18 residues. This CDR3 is CASSPPSSLTDSTDTQYF. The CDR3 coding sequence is TGTGCCAGCAGCCCCCCATCGAGTCTCACCGATTCCACAGATACGCAGTATTTT.

The CDR3 protein is CASSLRDRGYEQYF. The CDR3 nucleotides are TGTGCCAGCAGCCTCCGGGACAGGGGCTACGAGCAGTACTTC. The J gene is TRBJ2-7, the V gene TRBV7-8; TRBD1 matches 10 bases. CDR3 length: 14 residues. V shed 5 bases and J 3 bases; nucleotides not matched to a gene: 4. Germline CDR1 is SGHVS and CDR2 is FQNEAQ.

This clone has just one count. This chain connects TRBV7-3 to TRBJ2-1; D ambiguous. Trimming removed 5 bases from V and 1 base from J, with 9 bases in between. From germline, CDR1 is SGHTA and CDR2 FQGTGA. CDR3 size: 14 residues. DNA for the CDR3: TGTGCCAGCAGCCCAGACGGGTCCTACAATGAGCAGTTCTTC. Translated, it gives CASSPDGSYNEQFF.

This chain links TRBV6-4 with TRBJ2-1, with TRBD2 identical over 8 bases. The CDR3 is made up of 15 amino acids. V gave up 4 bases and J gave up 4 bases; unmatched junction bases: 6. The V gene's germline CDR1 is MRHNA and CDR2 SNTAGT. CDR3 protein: CASSGSGGLYNEQFF. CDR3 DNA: TGTGCCAGCAGTGGGAGCGGGGGACTTTACAATGAGCAGTTCTTC.

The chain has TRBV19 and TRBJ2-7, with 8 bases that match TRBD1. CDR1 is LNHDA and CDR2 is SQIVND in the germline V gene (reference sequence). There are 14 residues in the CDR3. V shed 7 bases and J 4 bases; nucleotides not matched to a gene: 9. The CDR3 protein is CASKPRDRPYEQYF. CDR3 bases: TGTGCCAGTAAACCCCGGGACAGGCCTTACGAGCAGTACTTC.

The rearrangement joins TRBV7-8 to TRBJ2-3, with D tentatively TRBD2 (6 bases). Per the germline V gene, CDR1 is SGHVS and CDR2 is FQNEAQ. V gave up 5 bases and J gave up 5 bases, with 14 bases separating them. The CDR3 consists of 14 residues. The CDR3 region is CASSGTGTGDTQYF. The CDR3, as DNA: TGTGCCAGCAGCGGCACGGGGACTGGAGATACGCAGTATTTT. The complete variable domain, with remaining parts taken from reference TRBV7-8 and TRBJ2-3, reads GAGVSQSPRYKVAKRGQDVALRCDPISGHVSLFWYQQALGQGPEFLTYFQNEAQLDKSGLPSDRFFAERPEGSVSTLKIQRTQQEDSAVYLCASSGTGTGDTQYFGPGTRLTVL.

This CDR3 reads CASSRAPGEQYF. The CDR3 DNA is TGTGCCAGCAGCCGAGCGCCGGGCGAGCAGTACTTC. The chain joins TRBV9 to TRBJ2-7; no reliable D call. V lost 4 bases to trimming and J lost 6 bases, with 11 bases between them. In germline, CDR1 is SGDLS, CDR2 YYNGEE. This CDR3 region has 12 residues.

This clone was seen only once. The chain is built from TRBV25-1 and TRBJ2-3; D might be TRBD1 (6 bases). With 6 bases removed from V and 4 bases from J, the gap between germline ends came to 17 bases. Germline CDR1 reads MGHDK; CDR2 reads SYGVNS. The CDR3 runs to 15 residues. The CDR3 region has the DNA TGTGCCAGCAGCATACAGGGTTCTTGGGCAGATACGCAGTATTTT. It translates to CASSIQGSWADTQYF.

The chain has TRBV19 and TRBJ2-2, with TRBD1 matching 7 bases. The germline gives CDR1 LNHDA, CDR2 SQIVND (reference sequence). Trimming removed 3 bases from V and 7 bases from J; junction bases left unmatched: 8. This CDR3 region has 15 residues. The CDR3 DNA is TGTGCCAGTAGTATTGGAAGGGGGCGCGGCGGGGAGCTGTTTTTT. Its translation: CASSIGRGRGGELFF.

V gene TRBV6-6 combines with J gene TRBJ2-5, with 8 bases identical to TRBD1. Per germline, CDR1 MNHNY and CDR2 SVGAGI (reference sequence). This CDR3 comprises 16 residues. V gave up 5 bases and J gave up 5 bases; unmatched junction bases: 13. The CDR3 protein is CASSRGDRGVGETQYF. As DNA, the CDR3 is TGTGCCAGCAGTCGCGGCGACAGGGGCGTTGGTGAGACCCAGTACTTC.

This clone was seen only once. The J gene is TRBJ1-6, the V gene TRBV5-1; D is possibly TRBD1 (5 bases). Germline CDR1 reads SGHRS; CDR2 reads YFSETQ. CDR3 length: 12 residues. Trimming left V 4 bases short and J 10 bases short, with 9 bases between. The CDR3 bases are TGCGCCAGCAGCCTCGACAGATCACCCCTCCACTTT. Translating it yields CASSLDRSPLHF.

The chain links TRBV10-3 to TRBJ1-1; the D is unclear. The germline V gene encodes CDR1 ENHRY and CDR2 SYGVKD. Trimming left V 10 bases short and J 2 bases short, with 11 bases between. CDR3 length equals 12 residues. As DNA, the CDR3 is TGTGCCACGGGAGGGTTAAACACTGAAGCTTTCTTT. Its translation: CATGGLNTEAFF.

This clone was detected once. The CDR3, as DNA: TGTGCCAGCAGCCCGCGCGGACAGGGGGCGTACAATGAGCAGTTCTTC. This gives the protein CASSPRGQGAYNEQFF. The genes are TRBV9 and TRBJ2-1, with 11 bases identical to TRBD1. Per germline, CDR1 SGDLS and CDR2 YYNGEE. The CDR3 covers 16 residues. With V trimmed by 4 bases and J by 4 bases, 7 bases remained unmatched.

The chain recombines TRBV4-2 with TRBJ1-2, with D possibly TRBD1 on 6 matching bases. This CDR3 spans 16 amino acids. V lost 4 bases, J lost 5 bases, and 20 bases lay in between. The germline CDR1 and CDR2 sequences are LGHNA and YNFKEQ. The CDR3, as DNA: TGTGCCAGCAGCCGATCCTCGGGGGGCGATACGTATGGCTACACCTTC. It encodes CASSRSSGGDTYGYTF.

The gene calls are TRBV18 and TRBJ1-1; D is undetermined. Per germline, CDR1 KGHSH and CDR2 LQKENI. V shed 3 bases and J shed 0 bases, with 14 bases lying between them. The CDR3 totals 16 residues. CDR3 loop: CASSPKLDNMNTEAFF. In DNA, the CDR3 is TGTGCCAGCTCACCGAAGCTTGACAACATGAACACTGAAGCTTTCTTT.

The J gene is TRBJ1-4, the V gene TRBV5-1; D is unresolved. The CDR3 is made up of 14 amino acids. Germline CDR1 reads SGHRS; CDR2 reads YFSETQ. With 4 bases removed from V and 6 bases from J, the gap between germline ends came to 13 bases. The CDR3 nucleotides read TGCGCCAGCAGCCTAAACAGAGGGCATGAAAAACTGTTTTTT. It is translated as CASSLNRGHEKLFF. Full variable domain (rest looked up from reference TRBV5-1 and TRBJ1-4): KAGVTQTPRYLIKTRGQQVTLSCSPISGHRSVSWYQQTPGQGLQFLFEYFSETQRNKGNFPGRFSGRQFSNSRSEMNVSTLELGDSALYLCASSLNRGHEKLFFGSGTQLSVL.

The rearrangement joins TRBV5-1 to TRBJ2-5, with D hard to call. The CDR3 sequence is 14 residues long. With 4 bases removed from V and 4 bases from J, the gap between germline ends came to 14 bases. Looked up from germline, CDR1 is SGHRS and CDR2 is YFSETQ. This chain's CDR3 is CASSMDPGGETQYF. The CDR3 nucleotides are TGCGCCAGCAGCATGGATCCGGGTGGAGAGACCCAGTACTTC. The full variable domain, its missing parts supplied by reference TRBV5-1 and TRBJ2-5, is KAGVTQTPRYLIKTRGQQVTLSCSPISGHRSVSWYQQTPGQGLQFLFEYFSETQRNKGNFPGRFSGRQFSNSRSEMNVSTLELGDSALYLCASSMDPGGETQYFGPGTRLLVL.

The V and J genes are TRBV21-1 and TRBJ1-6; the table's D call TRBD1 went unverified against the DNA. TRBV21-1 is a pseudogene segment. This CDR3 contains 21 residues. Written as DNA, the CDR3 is TGTGCCAGCAGCCCATACAGAACTCCGAACCATCATTCCCCTTATAATTCACCCCTCCACTTT. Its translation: CASSPYRTPNHHSPYNSPLHF.

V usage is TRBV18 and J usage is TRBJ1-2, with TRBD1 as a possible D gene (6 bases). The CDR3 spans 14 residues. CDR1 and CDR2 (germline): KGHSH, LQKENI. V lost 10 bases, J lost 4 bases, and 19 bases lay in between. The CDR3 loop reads CATSRGTGPYGYTF. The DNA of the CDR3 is TGTGCCACCTCGCGTGGTACAGGGCCCTATGGCTACACCTTC. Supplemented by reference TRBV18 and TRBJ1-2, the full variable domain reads NAGVMQNPRHLVRRRGQEARLRCSPMKGHSHVYWYRQLPEEGLKFMVYLQKENIIDESGMPKERFSAEFPKEGPSILRIQQVVRGDSAAYFCATSRGTGPYGYTFGSGTRLTVV.

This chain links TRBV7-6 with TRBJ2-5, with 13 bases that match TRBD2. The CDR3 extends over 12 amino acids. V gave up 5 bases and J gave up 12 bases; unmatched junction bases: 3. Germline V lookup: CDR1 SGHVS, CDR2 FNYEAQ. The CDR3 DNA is TGTGCCAGCAGCCCAGGACTAGCGGGGGAGTACTTC. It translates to CASSPGLAGEYF. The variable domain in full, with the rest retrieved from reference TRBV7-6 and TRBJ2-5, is GAGVSQSPRYKVTKRGQDVALRCDPISGHVSLYWYRQALGQGPEFLTYFNYEAQQDKSGLPNDRFSAERPEGSISTLTIQRTEQRDSAMYRCASSPGLAGEYFGPGTRLLVL.

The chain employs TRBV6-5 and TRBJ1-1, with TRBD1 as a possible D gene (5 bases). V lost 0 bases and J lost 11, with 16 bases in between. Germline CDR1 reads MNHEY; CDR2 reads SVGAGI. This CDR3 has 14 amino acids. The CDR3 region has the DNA TGTGCCAGCAGTTACTCGGGGCCTCTGATGGGGGCTTTCTTT. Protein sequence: CASSYSGPLMGAFF.

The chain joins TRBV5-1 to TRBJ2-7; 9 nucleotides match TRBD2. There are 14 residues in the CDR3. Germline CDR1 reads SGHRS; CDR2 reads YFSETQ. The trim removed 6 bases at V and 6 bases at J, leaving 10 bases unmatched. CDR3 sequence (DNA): TGCGCCAGCATGGGGACTAGCTTTCCCAGCGAGCAGTACTTC. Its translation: CASMGTSFPSEQYF. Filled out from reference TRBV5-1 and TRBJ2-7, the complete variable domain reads KAGVTQTPRYLIKTRGQQVTLSCSPISGHRSVSWYQQTPGQGLQFLFEYFSETQRNKGNFPGRFSGRQFSNSRSEMNVSTLELGDSALYLCASMGTSFPSEQYFGPGTRLTVT.

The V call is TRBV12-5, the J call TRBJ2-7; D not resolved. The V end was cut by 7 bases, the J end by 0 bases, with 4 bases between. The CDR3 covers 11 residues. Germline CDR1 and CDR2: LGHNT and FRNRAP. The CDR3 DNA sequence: TGTGCTAGTGCAATCTCCTACGAGCAGTACTTC. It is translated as CASAISYEQYF.

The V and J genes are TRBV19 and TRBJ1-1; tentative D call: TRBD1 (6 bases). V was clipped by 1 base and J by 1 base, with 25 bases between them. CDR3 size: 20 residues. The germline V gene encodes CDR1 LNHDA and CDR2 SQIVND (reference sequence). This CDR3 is CASSIVMGAGAELGNTEAFF. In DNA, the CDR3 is TGTGCCAGTAGTATAGTTATGGGGGCAGGCGCCGAATTGGGGAACACTGAAGCTTTCTTT.

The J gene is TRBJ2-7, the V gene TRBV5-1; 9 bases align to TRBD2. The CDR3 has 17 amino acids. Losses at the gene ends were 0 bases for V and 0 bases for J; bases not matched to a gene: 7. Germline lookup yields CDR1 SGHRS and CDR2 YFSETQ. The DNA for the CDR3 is TGCGCCAGCAGCTTGGGACTAGCGGTACGACGCTCCTACGAGCAGTACTTC. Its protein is CASSLGLAVRRSYEQYF.

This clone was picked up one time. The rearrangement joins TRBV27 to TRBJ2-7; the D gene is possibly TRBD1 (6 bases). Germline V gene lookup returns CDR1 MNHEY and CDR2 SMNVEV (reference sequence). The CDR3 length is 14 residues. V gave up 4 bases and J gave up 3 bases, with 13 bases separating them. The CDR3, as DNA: TGTGCCAGCAGTTATAGGACAGTGGGCTACGAGCAGTACTTC. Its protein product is CASSYRTVGYEQYF.

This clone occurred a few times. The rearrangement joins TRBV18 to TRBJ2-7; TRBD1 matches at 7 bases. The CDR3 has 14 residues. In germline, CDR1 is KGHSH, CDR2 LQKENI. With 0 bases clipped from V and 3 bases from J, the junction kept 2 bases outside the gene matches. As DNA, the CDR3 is TGTGCCAGCTCACCACCGACAGGGATCTACGAGCAGTACTTC. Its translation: CASSPPTGIYEQYF.